One T cell receptor beta chain is described in this entry. The antigen is unknown. The PCR was carried out with 60 Vbeta primers and 13 Jbeta primers. Clones were read by immunoSEQ multiplex PCR, and TCRdb kept only the in-frame ones, dropping some. The repertoire consists of approximately 220,000 clones, with approximately 68% occurring once and the leading ten covering 1.8%. The data were taken from a study of cytomegalovirus exposure and HLA in healthy donors. CDR1 MNHNS and CDR2 SASEGT come from the germline V gene. CDR3 length: 14 amino acids. V dropped 6 bases and J dropped 7 bases, with 16 bases sitting between them. Overall study findings and caveats: A later analysis associated 15,000 to 20,000 TCR beta sequences with HLA alleles at a 0.05 false discovery rate. With high specificity and sensitivity, the classifier reportedly diagnosed cytomegalovirus status.

The sequenced material came from PBMCs. The chain couples TRBV6-1 to TRBJ2-1; maybe TRBD1 (6 bases). The clonotype was recovered from a woman aged 30 to 39 in good health and CMV-seronegative. The CDR3 coding sequence is TGTGCCAGCAGAACATTAACAGGGAATAATGAGCAGTTCTTC. It encodes CASRTLTGNNEQFF.